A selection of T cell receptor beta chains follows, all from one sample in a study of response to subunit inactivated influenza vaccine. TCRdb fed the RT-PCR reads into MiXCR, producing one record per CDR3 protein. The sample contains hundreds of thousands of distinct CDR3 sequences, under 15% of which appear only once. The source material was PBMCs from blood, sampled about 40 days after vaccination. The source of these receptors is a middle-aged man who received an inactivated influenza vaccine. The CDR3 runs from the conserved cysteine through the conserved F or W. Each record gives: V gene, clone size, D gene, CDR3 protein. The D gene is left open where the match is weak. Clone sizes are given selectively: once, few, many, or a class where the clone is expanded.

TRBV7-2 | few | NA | CASSRSPGLSLPLHF
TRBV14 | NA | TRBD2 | CASNTWTSAYNEQFF
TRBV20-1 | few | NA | CSATLPGANVLTF
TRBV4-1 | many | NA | CASSQAEGGNYEQYF
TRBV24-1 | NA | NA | CATSDLSGEQFF
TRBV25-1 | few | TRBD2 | CASSEGFKLAGRQETQYF
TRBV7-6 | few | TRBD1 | CASSSTGVHEQYF
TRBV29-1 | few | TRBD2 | CSSRRGRLAGGDEQFF
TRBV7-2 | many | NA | CASSLGARSWNEQFF
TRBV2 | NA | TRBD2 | CASSEGLAKTRETQYF
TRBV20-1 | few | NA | CSARDWGTGHQETQYF
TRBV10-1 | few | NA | CASSGQHGLNEQFF
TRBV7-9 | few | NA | CASSLGDVGGNTIYF
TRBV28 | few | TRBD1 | CASGGQGGYGYTF
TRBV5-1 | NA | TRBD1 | CASSLEGQGGYGYTF
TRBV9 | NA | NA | CASSVEGSQPQHF
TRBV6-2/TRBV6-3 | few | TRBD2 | CASSYSIRLAGNLYNEQFF
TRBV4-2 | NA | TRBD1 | CASSPGQEKTDTQYF
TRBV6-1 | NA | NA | CASSTGPGANVLTF
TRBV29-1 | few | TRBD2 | CSAHGGVEDTQYF
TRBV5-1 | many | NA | CASSLKADRSYEQYF
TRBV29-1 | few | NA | CSVGPRGKETQYF
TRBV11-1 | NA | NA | CASSAHRRGIPFPDTQYF
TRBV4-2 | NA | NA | CASSQDVGGLLKTQYF
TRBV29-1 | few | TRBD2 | CSVEIAGTGYEQYF
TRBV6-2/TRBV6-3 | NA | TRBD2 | CASSYPLGTGTSGSVREQYF
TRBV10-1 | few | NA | CASSLDLTDTQYF
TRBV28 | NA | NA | CASSGMTHRWGYTF
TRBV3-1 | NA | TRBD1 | CASSRKGQGRNTDTQYF
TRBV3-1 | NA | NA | CASSQGHFYEQYF
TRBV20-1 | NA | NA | CSASRSEASYEQYF
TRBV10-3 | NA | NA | CAIRDGTTAGELFF
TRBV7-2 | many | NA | CASSLVRGDTQYF
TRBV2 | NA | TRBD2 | CASRTPTSGFSYNEQFF
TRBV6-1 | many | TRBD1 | CASNPGTGDTGELFF
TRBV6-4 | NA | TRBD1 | CASSISGTGNGNEQFF
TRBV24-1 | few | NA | CATSDSQRTWTGELFF
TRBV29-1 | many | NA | CSVEVGWPTSDTQYF
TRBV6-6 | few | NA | CASSYSQSGYTF
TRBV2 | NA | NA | CASRDSPGANVLTF
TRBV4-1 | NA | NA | CASSQVPFAGTYNEQFF
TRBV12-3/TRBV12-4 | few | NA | CASSALTGSSYNEQFF
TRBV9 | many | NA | CASSVGSVDNEQFF